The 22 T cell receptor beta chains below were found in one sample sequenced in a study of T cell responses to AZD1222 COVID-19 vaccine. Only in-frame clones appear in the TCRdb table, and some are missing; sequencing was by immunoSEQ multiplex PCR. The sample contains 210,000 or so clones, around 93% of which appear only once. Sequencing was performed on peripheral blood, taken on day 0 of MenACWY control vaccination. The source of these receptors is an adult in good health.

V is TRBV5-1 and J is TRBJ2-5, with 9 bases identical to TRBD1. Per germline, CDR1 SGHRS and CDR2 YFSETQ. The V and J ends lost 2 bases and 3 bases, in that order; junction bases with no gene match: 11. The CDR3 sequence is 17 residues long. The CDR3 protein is CASSLNPGTGSEETQYF. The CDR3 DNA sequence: TGCGCCAGCAGCTTAAATCCCGGGACAGGGAGTGAAGAGACCCAGTACTTC.

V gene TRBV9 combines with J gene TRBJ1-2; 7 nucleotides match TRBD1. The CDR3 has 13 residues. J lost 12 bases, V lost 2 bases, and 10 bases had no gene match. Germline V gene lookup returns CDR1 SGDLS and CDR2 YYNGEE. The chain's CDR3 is CASSVTGTARHTF. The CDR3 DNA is TGTGCCAGCAGCGTTACCGGGACAGCCAGACACACCTTC.

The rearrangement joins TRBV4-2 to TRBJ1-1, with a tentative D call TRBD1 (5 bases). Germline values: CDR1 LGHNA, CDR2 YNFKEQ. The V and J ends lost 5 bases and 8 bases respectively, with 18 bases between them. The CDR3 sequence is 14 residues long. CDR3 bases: TGTGCCAGCAGCAGCGACCCCAGGGAGTCGGAAGCTTTCTTT. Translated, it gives CASSSDPRESEAFF.

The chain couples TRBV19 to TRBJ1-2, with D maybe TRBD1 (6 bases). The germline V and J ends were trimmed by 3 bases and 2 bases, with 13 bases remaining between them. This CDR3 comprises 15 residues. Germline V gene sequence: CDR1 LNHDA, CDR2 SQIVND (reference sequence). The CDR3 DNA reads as TGTGCCAGTAGTATGGCACAGGGCCGGAACTATGGCTACACCTTC. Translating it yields CASSMAQGRNYGYTF.

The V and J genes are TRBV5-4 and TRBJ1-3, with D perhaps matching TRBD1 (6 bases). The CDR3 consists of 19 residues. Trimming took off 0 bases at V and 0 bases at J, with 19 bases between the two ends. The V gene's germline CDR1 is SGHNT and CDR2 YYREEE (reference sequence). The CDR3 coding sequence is TGTGCCAGCAGCTTGGATTCAGGGGCCACCCGCCTCTCTGGAAACACCATATATTTT. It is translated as CASSLDSGATRLSGNTIYF.

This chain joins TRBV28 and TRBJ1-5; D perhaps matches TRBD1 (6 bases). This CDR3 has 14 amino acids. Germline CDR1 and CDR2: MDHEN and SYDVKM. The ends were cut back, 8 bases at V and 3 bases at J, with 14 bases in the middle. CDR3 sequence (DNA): TGTGCCAGCCAGGGGCCCTCTTACAATCAGCCCCAGCATTTT. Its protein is CASQGPSYNQPQHF.

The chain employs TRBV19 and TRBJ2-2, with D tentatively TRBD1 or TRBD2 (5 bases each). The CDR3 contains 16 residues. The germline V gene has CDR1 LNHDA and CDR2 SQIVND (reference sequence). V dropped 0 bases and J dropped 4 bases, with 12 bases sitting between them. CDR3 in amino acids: CASSIDEGLATGELFF. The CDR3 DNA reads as TGTGCCAGTAGTATAGATGAGGGGCTGGCCACCGGGGAGCTGTTTTTT.

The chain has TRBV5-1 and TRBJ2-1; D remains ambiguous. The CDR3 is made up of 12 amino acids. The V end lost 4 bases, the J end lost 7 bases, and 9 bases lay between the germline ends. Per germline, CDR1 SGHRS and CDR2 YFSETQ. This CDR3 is CASSPDLNEQFF. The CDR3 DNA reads TGCGCCAGCAGCCCCGACCTGAATGAGCAGTTCTTC.

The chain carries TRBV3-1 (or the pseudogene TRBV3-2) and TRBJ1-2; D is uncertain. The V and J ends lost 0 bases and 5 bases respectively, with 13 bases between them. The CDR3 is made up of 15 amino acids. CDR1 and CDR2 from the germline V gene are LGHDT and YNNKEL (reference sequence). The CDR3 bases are TGTGCCAGCAGCCAAGAAGCGGCAGGTTATTATGGCTACACCTTC. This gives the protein CASSQEAAGYYGYTF.

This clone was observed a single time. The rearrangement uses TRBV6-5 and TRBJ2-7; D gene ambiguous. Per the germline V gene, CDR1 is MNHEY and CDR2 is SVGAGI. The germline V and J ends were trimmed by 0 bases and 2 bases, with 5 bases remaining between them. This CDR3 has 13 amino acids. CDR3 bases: TGTGCCAGCAGTTACTCGAAGGCCTACGAGCAGTACTTC. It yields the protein CASSYSKAYEQYF.

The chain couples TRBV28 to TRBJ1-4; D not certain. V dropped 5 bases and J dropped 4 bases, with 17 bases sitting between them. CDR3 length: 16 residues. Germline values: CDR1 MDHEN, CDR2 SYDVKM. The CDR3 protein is CASSPPRPSFNEKLFF. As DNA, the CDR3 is TGTGCCAGCAGTCCCCCAAGGCCCAGTTTTAATGAAAAACTGTTTTTT.

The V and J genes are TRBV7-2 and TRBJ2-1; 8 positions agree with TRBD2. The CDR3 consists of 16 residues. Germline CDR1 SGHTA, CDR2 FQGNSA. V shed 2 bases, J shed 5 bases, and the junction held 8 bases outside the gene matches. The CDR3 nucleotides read TGTGCCAGCAGCTTACCCAGCGGGGGCGCGAACAATGAGCAGTTCTTC. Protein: CASSLPSGGANNEQFF.

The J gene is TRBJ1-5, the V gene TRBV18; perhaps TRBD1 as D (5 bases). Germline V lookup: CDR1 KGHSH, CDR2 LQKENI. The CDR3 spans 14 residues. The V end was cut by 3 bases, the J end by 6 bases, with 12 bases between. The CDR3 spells CASSPSGGGQPQHF. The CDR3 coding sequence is TGTGCCAGCTCACCCTCCGGGGGAGGTCAGCCCCAGCATTTT.

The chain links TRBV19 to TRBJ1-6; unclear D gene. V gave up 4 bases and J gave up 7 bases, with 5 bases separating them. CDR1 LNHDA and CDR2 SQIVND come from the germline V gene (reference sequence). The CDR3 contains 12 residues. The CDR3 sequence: CASSNGNSPLHF. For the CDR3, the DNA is TGTGCCAGTAGTAACGGGAATTCACCCCTCCACTTT.

CDR3 nucleotides: TGTGCCAGCAGCTTTAGGGCACCGAACACCGGGGAGCTGTTTTTT. Amino acids: CASSFRAPNTGELFF. This chain uses TRBV7-9 with TRBJ2-2; no reliable D call. The CDR3 contains 15 residues. Per the germline V gene, CDR1 is SEHNR and CDR2 is FQNEAQ (reference sequence). The germline V and J ends were trimmed by 3 bases and 0 bases, with 8 bases remaining between them.

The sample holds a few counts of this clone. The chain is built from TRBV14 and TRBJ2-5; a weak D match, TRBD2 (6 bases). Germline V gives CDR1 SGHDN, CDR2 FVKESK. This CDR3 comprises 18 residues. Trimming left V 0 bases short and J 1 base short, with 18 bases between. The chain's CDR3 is CASSQDRGSTVVQETQYF. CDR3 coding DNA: TGTGCCAGCAGCCAAGATCGGGGGTCTACCGTGGTCCAAGAGACCCAGTACTTC.

CDR3 region: CASSFSGANTEAFF. The CDR3 DNA sequence: TGTGCCAGCAGCTTCTCAGGGGCGAACACTGAAGCTTTCTTT. V gene TRBV7-9 combines with J gene TRBJ1-1; maybe TRBD1 (6 bases). CDR3 length: 14 amino acids. V was cut by 3 bases and J by 1 base, with 9 bases left in between. CDR1 SEHNR and CDR2 FQNEAQ come from the germline V gene (reference sequence).

The CDR3 loop is CASSPSPPLAGVPGTQYF. The CDR3 nucleotides are TGTGCCAGCTCACCATCCCCCCCTCTAGCGGGGGTCCCAGGTACGCAGTATTTT. The chain uses TRBV18 and TRBJ2-3; the match to TRBD2 covers 10 bases. The junction had 16 bases not matched to a gene; V was cut back by 2 bases and J by 8 bases. Germline V gene lookup returns CDR1 KGHSH and CDR2 LQKENI. The CDR3 is 18 amino acids.

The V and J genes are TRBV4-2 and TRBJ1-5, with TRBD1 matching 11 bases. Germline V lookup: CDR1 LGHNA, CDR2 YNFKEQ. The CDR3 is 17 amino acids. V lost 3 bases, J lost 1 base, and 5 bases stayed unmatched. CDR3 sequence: CASSQDGTGGSNQPQHF. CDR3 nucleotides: TGTGCCAGCAGCCAGGACGGGACAGGGGGAAGCAATCAGCCCCAGCATTTT.

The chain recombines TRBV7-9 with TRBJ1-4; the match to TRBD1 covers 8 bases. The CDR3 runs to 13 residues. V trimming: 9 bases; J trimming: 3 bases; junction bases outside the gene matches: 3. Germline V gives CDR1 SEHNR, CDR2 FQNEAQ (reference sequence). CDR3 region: CASNRGSNEKLFF. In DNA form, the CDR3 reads TGTGCCAGTAACAGGGGGTCTAATGAAAAACTGTTTTTT. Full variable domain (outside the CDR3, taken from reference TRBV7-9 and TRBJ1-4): DTGVSQNPRHKITKRGQNVTFRCDPISEHNRLYWYRQTLGQGPEFLTYFQNEAQLEKSRLLSDRFSAERPKGSFSTLEIQRTEQGDSAMYLCASNRGSNEKLFFGSGTQLSVL.

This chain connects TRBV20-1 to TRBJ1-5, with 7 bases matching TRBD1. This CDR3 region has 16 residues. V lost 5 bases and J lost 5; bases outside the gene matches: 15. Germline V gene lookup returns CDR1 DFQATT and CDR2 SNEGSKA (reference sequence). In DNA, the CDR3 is TGCAGTGCTGGTGATCCGGGACAGAGTTGGGATCAGCCCCAGCATTTT. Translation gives CSAGDPGQSWDQPQHF.

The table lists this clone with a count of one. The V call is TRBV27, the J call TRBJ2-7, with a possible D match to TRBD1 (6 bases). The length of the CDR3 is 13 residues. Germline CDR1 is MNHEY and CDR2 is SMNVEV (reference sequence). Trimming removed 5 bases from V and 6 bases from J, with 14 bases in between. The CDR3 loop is CASSTPQGVEQYF. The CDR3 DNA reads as TGTGCCAGCAGTACCCCACAGGGTGTCGAGCAGTACTTC.